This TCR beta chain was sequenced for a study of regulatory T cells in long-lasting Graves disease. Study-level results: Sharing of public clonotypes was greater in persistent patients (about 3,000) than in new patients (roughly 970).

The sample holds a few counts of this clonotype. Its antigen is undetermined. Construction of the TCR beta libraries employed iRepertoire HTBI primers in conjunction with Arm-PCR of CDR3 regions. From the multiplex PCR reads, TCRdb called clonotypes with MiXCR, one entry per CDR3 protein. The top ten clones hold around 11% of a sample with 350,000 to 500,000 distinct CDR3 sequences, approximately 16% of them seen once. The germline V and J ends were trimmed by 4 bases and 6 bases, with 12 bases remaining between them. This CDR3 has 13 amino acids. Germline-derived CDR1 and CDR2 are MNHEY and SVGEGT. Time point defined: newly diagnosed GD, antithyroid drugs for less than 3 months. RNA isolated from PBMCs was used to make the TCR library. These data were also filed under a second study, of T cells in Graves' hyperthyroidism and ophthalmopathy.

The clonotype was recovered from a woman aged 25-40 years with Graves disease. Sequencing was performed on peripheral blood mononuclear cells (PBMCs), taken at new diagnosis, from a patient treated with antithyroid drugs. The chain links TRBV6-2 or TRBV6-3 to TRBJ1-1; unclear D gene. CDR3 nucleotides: TGTGCCAGCAGTTCTACAACCCTGTCTGAAGCTTTCTTT. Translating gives CASSSTTLSEAFF.